Sequencing of this TCR beta chain was carried out in a study of blood T cells in healthy people across ages. Study details: Capture by template switching was about one barcoded beta molecule per two T cells.

Trimming removed 1 base at V and 0 bases at J, with 13 bases between. Germline-derived CDR1 and CDR2 are SGHRS and YFSETQ. The CDR3 has 16 amino acids. The authors ran a second PCR of about 6 to 11 cycles using a sample-barcoded 5' primer and a J-beta primer mix. Sequencing of every sample gave 3 million or more CDR3-containing paired-end reads. TCRdb re-analysed the 5' RACE reads in MiXCR, keeping a single row per CDR3 protein. Among 550,000 to 650,000 distinct CDR3 sequences listed, about 30% were seen once. This clonotype was seen ten or more times. The sequence came from a woman older than 75 in good health. The chain is built from TRBV5-1 and TRBJ2-5; D gene ambiguous. The specimen sequenced was blood. The CDR3 sequence is CASSLISMGNQETQYF. Written as DNA, the CDR3 is TGCGCCAGCAGCTTGATTTCCATGGGCAACCAAGAGACCCAGTACTTC.